A selection of T cell receptor beta chains follows, all from one sample in a study of neurological immune-mediated disorders. Using its own MiXCR run on the 5' RACE reads, TCRdb lists one record per CDR3 protein. The data contain 50,000 to 85,000 distinct CDR3 sequences, around 5.2% of them singletons. The specimen sequenced was PBMCs. These TCRs come from a woman aged 25 to 39 with multiple sclerosis. CDR3s include the opening cysteine and the closing phenylalanine or tryptophan. Fields, in order: D gene, clone size, J gene, V gene, CDR3 protein, CDR3 DNA. D genes are given only for firm matches. Where a row states a size, it is once, few, many or the class of an expanded clone; other rows omit it.

D: TRBD1
size: NA
J: TRBJ2-5
V: TRBV20-1
CDR3: CSARLTGGIVDQYF
DNA: TGCAGTGCTAGACTCACAGGGGGGATTGTTGACCAGTACTTC

D: TRBD1
size: many
J: TRBJ1-1
V: TRBV5-1
CDR3: CASSLGDREGAEAFF
DNA: TGCGCCAGCAGCTTGGGGGACAGGGAAGGCGCTGAAGCTTTCTTT

D: TRBD2
size: many
J: TRBJ2-5
V: TRBV24-1
CDR3: CATSAGGIETQYF
DNA: TGTGCCACCAGTGCGGGGGGTATAGAGACCCAGTACTTC

D: TRBD1
size: NA
J: TRBJ1-6
V: TRBV20-1
CDR3: CSAGTGTGIYNSPLHF
DNA: TGCAGTGCAGGGACCGGGACAGGGATCTATAATTCACCCCTCCACTTT

D: NA
size: few
J: TRBJ1-5
V: TRBV18
CDR3: CASSREQAASAQNF
DNA: TGTGCCAGCTCTAGAGAACAGGCGGCTTCGGCCCAGAATTTT

D: NA
size: many
J: TRBJ1-2
V: TRBV4-1
CDR3: CASSQGDEGNIGGYTF
DNA: TGCGCCAGCAGCCAAGGGGACGAGGGGAATATTGGTGGCTACACCTTC

D: NA
size: many
J: TRBJ1-3
V: TRBV7-2
CDR3: CASSLDISGNTIYF
DNA: TGTGCCAGCAGCCTCGACATCTCTGGAAACACCATATATTTT

D: NA
size: many
J: TRBJ2-7
V: TRBV14
CDR3: CASSPLLATYEQYF
DNA: TGTGCCAGCAGCCCCTTACTGGCAACCTACGAGCAGTACTTC

D: NA
size: many
J: TRBJ2-7
V: TRBV5-6
CDR3: CASSTRGLTYEQYF
DNA: TGTGCCAGCAGCACGAGAGGTCTTACCTACGAGCAGTACTTC

D: TRBD2
size: medium-sized
J: TRBJ2-1
V: TRBV5-1
CDR3: CASSIAGVYNEQFF
DNA: TGCGCCAGCAGCATAGCGGGGGTCTACAATGAGCAGTTCTTC

D: TRBD1
size: few
J: TRBJ2-2
V: TRBV29-1
CDR3: CSVRLDRDRHTGELFF
DNA: TGCAGCGTTCGGCTTGACAGGGACCGACACACCGGGGAGCTGTTTTTT

D: NA
size: many
J: TRBJ1-6
V: TRBV20-1
CDR3: CSVETQYNSPLHF
DNA: TGCAGTGTAGAGACACAGTATAATTCACCCCTCCACTTT

D: NA
size: many
J: TRBJ2-2
V: TRBV29-1
CDR3: CSVEGGADNTGELFF
DNA: TGCAGCGTTGAGGGGGGCGCGGATAACACCGGGGAGCTGTTTTTT

D: NA
size: many
J: TRBJ1-2
V: TRBV10-3
CDR3: CAISPKFTLRVNYGYTF
DNA: TGTGCCATCAGTCCAAAGTTTACTCTACGGGTTAACTATGGCTACACCTTC

D: TRBD1
size: many
J: TRBJ2-2
V: TRBV12-3/TRBV12-4
CDR3: CASSSLRQGTQLFF
DNA: TGTGCCAGCAGTTCTCTAAGACAGGGAACGCAGCTGTTTTTT

D: TRBD2
size: many
J: TRBJ2-1
V: TRBV27
CDR3: CASSSLAGSYNEQFF
DNA: TGTGCCAGCAGTTCGCTAGCGGGCTCCTACAATGAGCAGTTCTTC

D: NA
size: many
J: TRBJ2-1
V: TRBV5-1
CDR3: CASSRLGEGDEQFF
DNA: TGCGCCAGCAGCCGACTAGGGGAGGGGGATGAGCAGTTCTTC

D: TRBD1
size: many
J: TRBJ1-6
V: TRBV20-1
CDR3: CSARDGRQGVNSPLHF
DNA: TGCAGTGCTAGGGACGGTAGACAGGGGGTCAATTCACCCCTCCACTTT

D: TRBD2
size: many
J: TRBJ2-1
V: TRBV7-6
CDR3: CASSEQGSGGFYEQFF
DNA: TGTGCCAGCAGCGAACAGGGTAGCGGGGGTTTCTATGAGCAGTTCTTC

D: TRBD1
size: many
J: TRBJ1-6
V: TRBV20-1
CDR3: CSARAGTVDNSPLHF
DNA: TGCAGTGCTAGAGCCGGGACAGTTGATAATTCACCCCTCCACTTT

D: NA
size: many
J: TRBJ2-4
V: TRBV7-2
CDR3: CASSPAGGGNIQYF
DNA: TGTGCCAGCAGCCCCGCCGGTGGGGGGAACATTCAGTACTTC

D: NA
size: NA
J: TRBJ2-1
V: TRBV27
CDR3: CASKEDSSFFSGNEQFF
DNA: TGTGCCAGCAAAGAGGACAGCTCTTTTTTTTCGGGGAATGAGCAGTTCTTC

D: NA
size: many
J: TRBJ1-2
V: TRBV7-2
CDR3: CASSPAGGAYGYTF
DNA: TGTGCCAGCAGCCCGGCGGGGGGGGCGTATGGCTACACCTTC

D: TRBD2
size: few
J: TRBJ2-7
V: TRBV5-1
CDR3: CASSLASGSYEQYF
DNA: TGCGCCAGCAGCTTGGCTAGCGGGTCCTACGAGCAGTACTTC

D: NA
size: few
J: TRBJ1-2
V: TRBV2
CDR3: CASGREGSHYGYTF
DNA: TGTGCCAGCGGCAGGGAGGGCTCCCACTATGGCTACACCTTC

D: TRBD2
size: many
J: TRBJ2-1
V: TRBV7-9
CDR3: CASSVGTSGGYNEQFF
DNA: TGTGCCAGCAGCGTCGGGACTAGCGGGGGGTACAATGAGCAGTTCTTC

D: NA
size: many
J: TRBJ2-5
V: TRBV6-6
CDR3: CASSYLLGLEETQYF
DNA: TGTGCCAGCAGTTACCTCCTGGGCCTCGAAGAGACCCAGTACTTC